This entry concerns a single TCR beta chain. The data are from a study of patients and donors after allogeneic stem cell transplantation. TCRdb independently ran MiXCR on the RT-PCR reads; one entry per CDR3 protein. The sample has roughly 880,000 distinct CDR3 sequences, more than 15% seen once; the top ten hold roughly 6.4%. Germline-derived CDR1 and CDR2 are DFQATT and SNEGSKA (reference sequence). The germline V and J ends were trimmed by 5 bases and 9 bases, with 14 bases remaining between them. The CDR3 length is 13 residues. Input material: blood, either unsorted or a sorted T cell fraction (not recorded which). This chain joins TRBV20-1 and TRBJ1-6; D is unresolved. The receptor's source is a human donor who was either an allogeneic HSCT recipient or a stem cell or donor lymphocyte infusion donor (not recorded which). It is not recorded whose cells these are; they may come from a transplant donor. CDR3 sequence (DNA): TGCAGTGCTCACGGGGAGAGTAGTTCACCCCTCCACTTT. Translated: CSAHGESSSPLHF.